Presented here are 8 T cell receptor beta chains from one specimen sequenced in a study of cytomegalovirus exposure and HLA in healthy donors. PCR was performed using 60 Vbeta and 13 Jbeta primers. Only in-frame clones appear in the TCRdb table, and some are missing; sequencing was by immunoSEQ multiplex PCR. The profile shows 200,000 to 250,000 clones, roughly 84% of them singletons. The sequenced material came from PBMCs. These receptors were obtained from a human donor in good health.

The chain recombines TRBV6-6 with TRBJ1-3; D uncertain. The CDR3 extends over 14 amino acids. The germline V gene has CDR1 MNHNY and CDR2 SVGAGI (reference sequence). With 2 bases removed from V and 0 bases from J, the gap between germline ends came to 5 bases. The CDR3 spells CASSYESSGNTIYF. The CDR3 nucleotides read TGTGCCAGCAGTTACGAGAGCTCTGGAAACACCATATATTTT.

This chain links TRBV21-1 with TRBJ2-7; the table's D gene call, TRBD2, was not cross checked with the DNA. TRBV21-1 is classified as a pseudogene. This CDR3 is 14 amino acids long. The CDR3 region is CASSKDGGSNEQYF. The DNA for the CDR3 is TGTGCCAGCAGCAAAGACGGGGGTTCAAACGAGCAGTACTTC.

The chain employs TRBV7-6 and TRBJ2-4, with 9 bases matching TRBD1. Per the germline V gene, CDR1 is SGHVS and CDR2 is FNYEAQ. V gave up 3 bases and J gave up 0 bases; unmatched junction bases: 9. The CDR3 runs to 18 residues. CDR3 in amino acids: CASSLGTGTTGAKNIQYF. The DNA of the CDR3 is TGTGCCAGCAGCTTGGGGACAGGGACCACTGGAGCCAAAAACATTCAGTACTTC.

V usage is TRBV29-1 and J usage is TRBJ2-1; D ambiguous. The V and J ends lost 5 bases and 7 bases respectively, with 15 bases between them. The CDR3 covers 13 residues. From germline, CDR1 is SQVTM and CDR2 ANQGSEA. This CDR3 reads CSVPASSGNEQFF. CDR3 in DNA: TGCAGCGTTCCGGCCTCTTCGGGTAATGAGCAGTTCTTC.

The rearrangement uses TRBV7-2 and TRBJ2-7; TRBD1 aligns across 7 bases. The V segment lost 2 bases and the J segment 3 bases; nucleotides outside the gene matches: 1. The CDR3 has 13 amino acids. Germline values: CDR1 SGHTA, CDR2 FQGNSA. In DNA form, the CDR3 reads TGTGCCAGCAGCTTACCAGGGGGCTACGAGCAGTACTTC. It codes for CASSLPGGYEQYF.

The chain couples TRBV11-1 to TRBJ2-6, with a weak D call TRBD1 (6 bases). The CDR3 is 14 amino acids. Trimming removed 5 bases at V and 7 bases at J, with 12 bases between. Germline V gene data show CDR1 as SGHAT and CDR2 as FQDESV (reference sequence). CDR3 sequence (DNA): TGTGCCAGCAGCCCAGGGGCTAGAGCCAACGTCCTGACTTTC. Protein product: CASSPGARANVLTF.

This chain connects TRBV2 to TRBJ2-3; 10 bases map to TRBD1. Unmatched junction bases numbered 8, after V lost 5 bases and J lost 3 bases. The CDR3 is 16 amino acids. Germline V gives CDR1 SNHLY, CDR2 FYNNEI. DNA of the CDR3: TGTGCCAGCAGTACCGGGACAGGGGTGAGGACAGATACGCAGTATTTT. Amino acid sequence: CASSTGTGVRTDTQYF.

The rearrangement links TRBV27 to TRBJ1-2, with 10 bases fitting TRBD1. This CDR3 is 12 amino acids long. The germline gives CDR1 MNHEY, CDR2 SMNVEV (reference sequence). V lost 10 bases and J lost 5; bases outside the gene matches: 4. The CDR3 DNA follows: TGTGCCATCCGACAGGGGGCTTATGGCTACACCTTC. This encodes CAIRQGAYGYTF.